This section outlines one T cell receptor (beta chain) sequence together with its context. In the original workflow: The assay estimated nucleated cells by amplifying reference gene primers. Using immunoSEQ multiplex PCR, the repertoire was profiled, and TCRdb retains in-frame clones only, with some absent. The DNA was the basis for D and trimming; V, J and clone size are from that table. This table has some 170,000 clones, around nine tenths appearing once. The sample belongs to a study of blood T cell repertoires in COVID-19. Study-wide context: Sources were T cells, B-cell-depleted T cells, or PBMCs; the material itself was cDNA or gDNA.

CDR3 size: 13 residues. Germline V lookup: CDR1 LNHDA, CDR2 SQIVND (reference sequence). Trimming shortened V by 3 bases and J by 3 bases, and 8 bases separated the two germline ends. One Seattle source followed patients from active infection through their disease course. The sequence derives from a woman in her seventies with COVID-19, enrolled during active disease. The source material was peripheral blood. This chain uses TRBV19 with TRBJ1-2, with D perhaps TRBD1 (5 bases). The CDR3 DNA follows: TGTGCCAGTAGTATGGACACAGACTATGGCTACACCTTC. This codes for CASSMDTDYGYTF.